This T cell receptor beta chain was documented in a study of early T cells in non-severe SARS-CoV-2 infection. One entry per CDR3 protein results from TCRdb running MiXCR on the 5' RACE reads. The sample lists roughly 110,000 distinct CDR3 sequences, 11% seen once, with 7.6% in the top ten. CDR3 size: 16 residues. Trimming stripped 1 base from V and 3 bases from J, with 15 bases between. The germline V gene has CDR1 LGHNT and CDR2 FRNRAP. This clonotype occurred a few times. The specimen was whole blood. The TCR was taken from an adult who was a healthcare worker with PCR-confirmed SARS-CoV-2 infection or an uninfected control (not recorded which). The chain couples TRBV12-5 to TRBJ2-5; weak D call: TRBD2 (6 bases). The DNA of the CDR3 is TGTGCTAGTGGTTTGGGAACTGGGACTCCTGAAGAGACCCAGTACTTC. Its protein product is CASGLGTGTPEETQYF. Drawing the rest from reference TRBV12-5 and TRBJ2-5, the complete variable domain is DARVTQTPRHKVTEMGQEVTMRCQPILGHNTVFWYRQTMMQGLELLAYFRNRAPLDDSGMPKDRFSAEMPDATLATLKIQPSEPRDSAVYFCASGLGTGTPEETQYFGPGTRLLVL.